This TCR beta chain was captured in a study of technical replicates of blood from a handful of donors. Measured with immunoSEQ multiplex PCR; TCRdb has only the in-frame clones, and not every one. The sample yields roughly 59,000 clones, around 87% seen once. The CDR3 sequence is 15 residues long. CDR1 and CDR2 from the germline V gene are MNHNS and SASEGT. The V end lost 7 bases, the J end lost 0 bases, and 12 bases lay between the germline ends. V usage is TRBV6-1 and J usage is TRBJ2-2; no reliable D call. Material for sequencing was PBMCs. The source of this sequence is a human donor in good health. Some clones in this sample may be carry-over from other donors' samples. CDR3 bases: TGTGCCAGCACCCAGACTTTCGCGAACACCGGGGAGCTGTTTTTT. It is translated as CASTQTFANTGELFF.